This T cell receptor beta chain was sequenced in a study of T cell changes during pregnancy in multiple sclerosis. Sequenced by immunoSEQ multiplex PCR; TCRdb stores in-frame clones only, minus some. The sample lists approximately 44,000 clones, less than 95% occurring once. Germline V gene data show CDR1 as SGHTA and CDR2 as FQGNSA. The V gene lost 3 bases and the J gene lost 8 bases, with 10 bases spanning the gap. The CDR3 has 13 amino acids. This TCR was sampled from a female donor with multiple sclerosis, enrolled in a pregnancy study. The V gene is TRBV7-2, the J gene TRBJ1-4, with D possibly TRBD1 on 6 matching bases. Sequenced here: CD4+ T cells from peripheral blood mononuclear cells, sampled in the third trimester of pregnancy. DNA of the CDR3: TGTGCCAGCAGCTTTGGTCAGGGGGAAAAACTGTTTTTT. Amino acids: CASSFGQGEKLFF. Complete variable domain (other parts from reference TRBV7-2 and TRBJ1-4): GAGVSQSPSNKVTEKGKDVELRCDPISGHTALYWYRQSLGQGLEFLIYFQGNSAPDKSGLPSDRFSAERTGGSVSTLTIQRTQQEDSAVYLCASSFGQGEKLFFGSGTQLSVL.